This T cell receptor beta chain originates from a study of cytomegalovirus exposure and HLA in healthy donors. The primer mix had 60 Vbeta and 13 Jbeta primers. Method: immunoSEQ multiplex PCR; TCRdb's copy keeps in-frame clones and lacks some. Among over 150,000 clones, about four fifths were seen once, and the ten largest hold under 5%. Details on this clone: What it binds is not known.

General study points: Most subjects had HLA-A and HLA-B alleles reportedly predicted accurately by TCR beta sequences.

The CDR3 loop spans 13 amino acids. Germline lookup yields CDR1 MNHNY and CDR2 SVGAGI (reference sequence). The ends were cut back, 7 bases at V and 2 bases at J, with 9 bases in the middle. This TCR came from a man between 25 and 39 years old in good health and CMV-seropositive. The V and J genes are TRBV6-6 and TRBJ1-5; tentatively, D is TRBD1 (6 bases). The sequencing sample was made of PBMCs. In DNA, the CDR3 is TGTGCCAGCACAGGGGCGGGCAATCAGCCCCAGCATTTT. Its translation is CASTGAGNQPQHF.